Sequencing of this T cell receptor beta chain was carried out in a study of T cells in women clearing cervical HPV infection. About the study: With HLA typing for only a few women, HLA confounding remains possible. Regarding the study as a whole: TRBV6-7 relative abundance averaged roughly 0.099% in cases and approximately 0.15% in controls.

MY09/MY11 PCR detected cervical HPV DNA; dot-blot assigned genotypes. On this clone itself: Its target is unknown. The CDR3 end falls 3 residues outside the read, so it is completed with the germline J gene.

TCRdb's copy holds only in-frame clones and misses some; the assay was immunoSEQ multiplex PCR. The repertoire table contains approximately 38,000 clones. Trimming took 5 bases from V and 2 from J, leaving 11 bases between them. The CDR3 consists of 14 residues. Germline CDR1 reads MNHEY; CDR2 reads SVGEGT. This receptor was identified in a woman between 18 and 75 years old with a cervical HPV16 infection that either progressed to CIN3+ or cleared (not recorded which). The chain employs TRBV6-2 or TRBV6-3 and TRBJ2-3, with D possibly being TRBD2 (6 bases). Material for sequencing was blood buffy coat. The covered CDR3 bases are TGTGCCAGCAGTAATTCGGGGGACACAGATACG. This gives the protein CASSNSGDTDT. The entire CDR3 sequence reads CASSNSGDTDTQYF.